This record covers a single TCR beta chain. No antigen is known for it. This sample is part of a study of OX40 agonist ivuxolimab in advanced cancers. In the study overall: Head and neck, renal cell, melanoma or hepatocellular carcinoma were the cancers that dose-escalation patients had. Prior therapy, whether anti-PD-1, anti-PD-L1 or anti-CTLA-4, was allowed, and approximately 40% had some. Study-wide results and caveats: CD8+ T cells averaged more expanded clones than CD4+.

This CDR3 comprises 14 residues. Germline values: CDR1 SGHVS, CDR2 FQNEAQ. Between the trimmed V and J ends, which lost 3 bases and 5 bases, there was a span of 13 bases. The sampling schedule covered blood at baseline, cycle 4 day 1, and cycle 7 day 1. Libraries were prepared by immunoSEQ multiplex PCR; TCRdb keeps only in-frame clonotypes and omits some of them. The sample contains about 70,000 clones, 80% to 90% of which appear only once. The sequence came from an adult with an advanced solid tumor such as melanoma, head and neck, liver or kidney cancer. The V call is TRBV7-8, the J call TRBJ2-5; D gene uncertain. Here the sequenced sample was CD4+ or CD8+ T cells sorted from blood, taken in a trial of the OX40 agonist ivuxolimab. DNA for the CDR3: TGTGCCAGCAGCTTTAAACCACGCGCGGAGACCCAGTACTTC. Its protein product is CASSFKPRAETQYF.